A single sample is the source of the 25 T cell receptor beta chains below, sequenced in a study of CD8 T cells in ankylosing spondylitis. The study's findings and limits: Among TCR beta sequences, a motif of under 10 highly homologous variants appeared characteristic of ankylosing spondylitis blood.

No antigens are known for them. TCRdb used MiXCR to reprocess the 5' RACE reads, holding one entry per CDR3 protein. The sample yields around 490,000 distinct CDR3 sequences, over 4% seen once. The sequenced material came from blood, either unsorted or a sorted T cell fraction (not recorded which). These TCRs come from a male donor with ankylosing spondylitis.

There are many counts of this clonotype. The chain couples TRBV6-4 to TRBJ1-5; 8 bases align to TRBD1. After removal of 4 bases from V and 5 bases from J, the junction contained 4 bases not matched to a gene. This CDR3 has 14 amino acids. Per germline, CDR1 MRHNA and CDR2 SNTAGT. The CDR3 nucleotides are TGTGCCAGCAGTGTGACAGGGGCTGATCAGCCCCAGCATTTT. It translates to CASSVTGADQPQHF.

This clonotype was picked up many times. The V call is TRBV6-5, the J call TRBJ1-2; 8 bases match TRBD1. Germline V CDR1 and CDR2: MNHEY, SVGAGI. CDR3 length: 13 residues. With V trimmed by 2 bases and J by 7 bases, 3 bases remained unmatched. CDR3 in amino acids: CASSYGTGSGYTF. DNA for the CDR3: TGTGCCAGCAGTTACGGGACAGGTTCTGGCTACACCTTC.

The chain links TRBV20-1 to TRBJ1-4; 8 nucleotides line up with TRBD1. V was clipped by 2 bases and J by 8 bases; unmatched bases: 7. This CDR3 is 14 amino acids long. The germline CDR1 and CDR2 sequences are DFQATT and SNEGSKA (reference sequence). This CDR3 reads CSARPLQGGEKLFF. Written as DNA, the CDR3 is TGCAGTGCTAGACCTTTACAGGGGGGAGAAAAACTGTTTTTT.

This clonotype was observed a handful of times. The chain couples TRBV29-1 to TRBJ2-3, with D tentatively TRBD2 (6 bases). The germline gives CDR1 SQVTM, CDR2 ANQGSEA. The CDR3 covers 18 residues. V was trimmed by 0 bases and J by 2 bases, leaving 21 bases between them. CDR3 sequence (DNA): TGCAGCGTTGAAGACCCCCTGGCTGAGGGAGGAACCACAGATACGCAGTATTTT. It encodes CSVEDPLAEGGTTDTQYF.

The chain joins TRBV20-1 to TRBJ2-7; perhaps TRBD1 as D (6 bases). From germline, CDR1 is DFQATT and CDR2 SNEGSKA (reference sequence). CDR3 length: 13 residues. Trimming took off 5 bases at V and 0 bases at J, with 11 bases between the two ends. The CDR3 DNA reads as TGCAGTGCTCGCGACAGGCTCTCCTACGAGCAGTACTTC. Translation gives CSARDRLSYEQYF.

This clonotype was observed many times. The rearrangement uses TRBV20-1 and TRBJ2-1; D possibly corresponds to TRBD2 (5 bases). CDR1 and CDR2 from the germline V gene are DFQATT and SNEGSKA (reference sequence). This CDR3 has 16 amino acids. Deletions cut 6 bases from V and 0 bases from J, with 18 bases between. The CDR3 region is CSADSGRRSSYNEQFF. The CDR3 DNA follows: TGCAGTGCGGACTCGGGAAGGAGGAGCTCCTACAATGAGCAGTTCTTC.

This clonotype has just a few counts. Its ends do not fully match the called genes, so a read error is possible. The V gene is TRBV7-7, the J gene TRBJ2-1; D possibly corresponds to TRBD1 (6 bases). The V gene's germline CDR1 is SSHAT and CDR2 FNYEAQ (reference sequence). CDR3 length equals 13 residues. Here the CDR3 reads CASSEQGIGEQFF. CDR3 nucleotides: TGTGCTAGCAGCGAACAGGGTATTGGTGAGCAGTTCTTC.

This clonotype was counted ten times or more. The rearrangement uses TRBV5-1 and TRBJ2-3; 7 nucleotides line up with TRBD2. The CDR3 is made up of 15 amino acids. The V gene's germline CDR1 is SGHRS and CDR2 YFSETQ. The V gene end was trimmed by 0 bases and the J gene end by 6 bases; junction bases not matched to a gene: 7. The CDR3 region is CASSLVASGGDTQYF. In DNA form, the CDR3 reads TGCGCCAGCAGCTTGGTGGCTAGCGGTGGGGATACGCAGTATTTT.

The table lists this clonotype with many counts. The CDR3 protein is CASSFLTGDSPLHF. The CDR3 DNA reads TGCGCCAGCAGCTTCCTGACAGGGGATTCACCCCTCCACTTT. The chain links TRBV5-1 to TRBJ1-6, with 8 positions matching TRBD1. This CDR3 spans 14 amino acids. The V gene end was trimmed by 2 bases and the J gene end by 8 bases; junction bases not matched to a gene: 3. Germline V lookup: CDR1 SGHRS, CDR2 YFSETQ.

This clonotype turned up a few times. The rearrangement uses TRBV7-9 and TRBJ2-1; 7 bases map to TRBD2. Germline CDR1 and CDR2: SEHNR and FQNEAQ (reference sequence). Losses at the gene ends were 1 base for V and 7 bases for J; bases not matched to a gene: 7. The CDR3 spans 15 residues. The CDR3 reads CASSLVGGRGNEQFF. Here the CDR3 DNA reads TGTGCCAGCAGCTTAGTGGGCGGGAGAGGAAATGAGCAGTTCTTC.

This clonotype was recorded at least ten times. The rearrangement uses TRBV7-2 and TRBJ2-7; D gene uncertain. The CDR3 covers 14 residues. Germline lookup yields CDR1 SGHTA and CDR2 FQGNSA. V dropped 8 bases and J dropped 4 bases, with 18 bases sitting between them. In DNA, the CDR3 is TGTGCCAGCTCCCAAGTACAACGGAGATACGAGCAGTACTTC. This sequence encodes CASSQVQRRYEQYF.

V and J are TRBV6-1 and TRBJ2-7; D remains ambiguous. V lost 3 bases to trimming and J lost 1 base, with 16 bases between them. CDR3 size: 16 residues. Germline CDR1 reads MNHNS; CDR2 reads SASEGT. The chain's CDR3 is CASSDRIETPSYEQYF. The CDR3 region has the DNA TGTGCCAGCAGTGATCGTATCGAGACACCGTCCTACGAGCAGTACTTC.

This clonotype showed up many times. The chain combines TRBV4-3 with TRBJ1-3, with D uncertain. Germline V gives CDR1 LGHNA, CDR2 YSLEER. Trimming pared 0 bases from V and 4 bases from J, leaving 16 bases between. CDR3 length equals 17 residues. The CDR3 loop reads CASSQEISSMSGNTIYF. Here the CDR3 DNA reads TGCGCCAGCAGCCAAGAAATTTCCTCCATGAGCGGAAACACCATATATTTT.

This clonotype has at least ten counts. The chain links TRBV9 to TRBJ2-3; no clear D gene. This CDR3 spans 13 amino acids. With 0 bases removed from V and 4 bases from J, the gap between germline ends came to 6 bases. Per the germline V gene, CDR1 is SGDLS and CDR2 is YYNGEE. The CDR3 region has the DNA TGTGCCAGCAGCGTAGAAGGTCCAGATACGCAGTATTTT. It yields the protein CASSVEGPDTQYF. Full variable domain (missing parts from reference TRBV9 and TRBJ2-3): DSGVTQTPKHLITATGQRVTLRCSPRSGDLSVYWYQQSLDQGLQFLIQYYNGEERAKGNILERFSAQQFPDLHSELNLSSLELGDSALYFCASSVEGPDTQYFGPGTRLTVL.

This clonotype was seen many times. The rearrangement links TRBV4-2 to TRBJ2-5, with 8 bases matching TRBD2. Germline assignment: CDR1 LGHNA and CDR2 YNFKEQ. Trimming took 0 bases from V and 0 from J; bases not matched to a gene: 6. The CDR3 extends over 17 amino acids. CDR3 bases: TGTGCCAGCAGCCAAGATATTCTAGCGGGTTACCAAGAGACCCAGTACTTC. It is translated as CASSQDILAGYQETQYF.

This sequence joins TRBV28 and TRBJ1-4; D possibly corresponds to TRBD1 (5 bases). The V gene's germline CDR1 is MDHEN and CDR2 SYDVKM. The CDR3 totals 13 residues. The germline V and J ends were trimmed by 6 bases and 6 bases, with 11 bases remaining between them. The CDR3 coding sequence is TGTGCCAGCAGGGGAGTGGGGGATGAAAAACTGTTTTTT. Residues: CASRGVGDEKLFF.

The rearrangement joins TRBV11-2 to TRBJ2-1, with D unclear. V was pared by 6 bases and J by 8 bases, with 14 bases between. CDR3 length: 13 amino acids. CDR1 and CDR2 (germline): SGHAT, FQNNGV. CDR3 sequence: CASSSHLIDEQFF. The DNA of the CDR3 is TGTGCCAGCAGTTCCCATCTTATCGATGAGCAGTTCTTC.

The chain employs TRBV12-3 or TRBV12-4 and TRBJ2-1; D unclear. Between the trimmed V and J ends, which lost 6 bases and 2 bases, there was a span of 5 bases. The CDR3 has 12 residues. The DNA for the CDR3 is TGTGCCAGCAGCGCAACCTACAATGAGCAGTTCTTC. Translated, it gives CASSATYNEQFF.

This clonotype was found many times. The chain couples TRBV20-1 to TRBJ2-5; D is perhaps TRBD2 (6 bases). The CDR3 sequence is 14 residues long. V lost 6 bases and J lost 4, with 18 bases in between. Germline lookup yields CDR1 DFQATT and CDR2 SNEGSKA (reference sequence). In nucleotides, the CDR3 is TGCAGTGCCTTAGACCCCGGGAGTATAGAGACCCAGTACTTC. Translation: CSALDPGSIETQYF.

This clonotype was seen repeatedly, ten times or more. The gene calls are TRBV20-1 and TRBJ2-3, with TRBD2 as a possible D gene (5 bases). This CDR3 is 15 amino acids long. Trimming shortened V by 3 bases and J by 1 base, and 14 bases separated the two germline ends. The germline V gene encodes CDR1 DFQATT and CDR2 SNEGSKA (reference sequence). For the CDR3, the DNA is TGCAGTGCTAGGCGGCCTCGGGGAGGCACAGATACGCAGTATTTT. Translated: CSARRPRGGTDTQYF.

This clonotype appeared many times. The chain combines TRBV7-8 with TRBJ2-2; D gene ambiguous. The CDR3 runs 16 residues. Trimming pared 2 bases from V and 2 bases from J, leaving 12 bases between. Per the germline V gene, CDR1 is SGHVS and CDR2 is FQNEAQ. In DNA, the CDR3 is TGTGCCAGCAGCTTATACGGTGGTCGAAACACCGGGGAGCTGTTTTTT. Amino acid sequence: CASSLYGGRNTGELFF.

This clonotype was counted many times. The V call is TRBV6-5, the J call TRBJ2-6; D unresolved. The germline gives CDR1 MNHEY, CDR2 SVGAGI. The CDR3 totals 15 residues. The V and J ends lost 2 bases and 0 bases respectively, with 5 bases between them. CDR3 sequence (DNA): TGTGCCAGCAGTTACGATCACTCTGGGGCCAACGTCCTGACTTTC. Its protein product is CASSYDHSGANVLTF.

In this sample, this clonotype turned up a few times. The rearrangement joins TRBV20-1 to TRBJ2-7, with TRBD1 as a possible D gene (7 bases). Germline V gene sequence: CDR1 DFQATT, CDR2 SNEGSKA (reference sequence). CDR3 length: 15 amino acids. Trimming removed 5 bases at V and 3 bases at J, with 20 bases between. CDR3 sequence (DNA): TGCAGTGCTGGGGGGCCGGGACAGTCACTCTACGAGCAGTACTTC. Translation gives CSAGGPGQSLYEQYF.

This clonotype was recorded at least ten times. The chain links TRBV10-3 to TRBJ1-4; D unresolved. The CDR3 totals 12 residues. The germline V gene has CDR1 ENHRY and CDR2 SYGVKD. Trimming left V 4 bases short and J 5 bases short, with 5 bases between. CDR3 region: CAISGRNEKLFF. The CDR3 nucleotides are TGTGCCATCAGTGGAAGAAATGAAAAACTGTTTTTT.

At least ten counts were recorded for this clonotype. This chain uses TRBV7-8 with TRBJ1-2, with D tentatively TRBD1 (5 bases). Germline CDR1 and CDR2: SGHVS and FQNEAQ. CDR3 size: 17 residues. V was clipped by 4 bases and J by 3 bases, with 21 bases between them. The CDR3 protein is CASSSSPGGSEDYGYTF. DNA of the CDR3: TGTGCCAGCAGCTCGTCCCCCGGGGGATCCGAGGACTATGGCTACACCTTC.